This TCR beta chain was sequenced in a study of CD4 and CD8 cells across lung adenocarcinoma regions. Germline loops: CDR1 MGHRA, CDR2 YSYEKL. The CDR3 totals 17 residues. In TCRdb, the PCR reads were re-called with MiXCR into one record per CDR3 protein. The sample lists some 25,000 distinct CDR3 sequences; 53% were seen once. Localized lung adenocarcinoma, a non-small cell lung cancer, affected the donors. In the case of this clonotype: One junction end does not reproduce the germline sequence, and a read error may be involved.

The sequencing input was CD8+ T cells from the center of a lung tumor. This receptor was obtained from a male donor with lung adenocarcinoma. The CD4 and CD8 labels of this study may be unreliable. J is TRBJ2-4 and V is TRBV4-1; possibly TRBD2 for D (6 bases). CDR3 sequence (DNA): TGCGCCAGCAGCCGAGTTACGGCGCGGGGAGCCACAAACATTCAGTATTTC. Its translation is CASSRVTARGATNIQYF.